A selection of T cell receptor beta chains follows, all from one sample in a study of T cell responses to AZD1222 COVID-19 vaccine. Assay used: immunoSEQ multiplex PCR; TCRdb lists only in-frame clones, some missing. The sample includes 150,000 or so clones, around 90% of them seen just once. The sequences come from peripheral blood, collected 28 days after the second AZD1222 dose. The receptors originated from an adult who received the AZD1222 COVID-19 vaccine. Each CDR3 is given with its conserved first and last residue. Each record gives: clone size, J gene, D gene, V gene, CDR3 DNA, CDR3 protein. D genes are given only for firm matches. The listing skips clone size in some rows; elsewhere it reads once, few, many or a size class.

NA | TRBJ2-1 | TRBD1 | TRBV6-5 | TGTGCCGGAACCGGACAGGGGCCCCACAATGAGCAGTTCTTC | CAGTGQGPHNEQFF
NA | TRBJ2-7 | NA | TRBV18 | TGTGCCAGCTCACCAGGGGAATGGGAGTACTTC | CASSPGEWEYF
NA | TRBJ2-3 | NA | TRBV7-2 | TGTGCCAGCAGCTTACGTACAAGCACAGATACGCAGTATTTT | CASSLRTSTDTQYF
few | TRBJ1-3 | NA | TRBV4-1 | TGCGCCAGCCGGACGTTCGCCTCTGGAAACACCATATATTTT | CASRTFASGNTIYF
NA | TRBJ2-1 | NA | TRBV6-5 | TGTGCCAGCAGCACGCGGACTATCGGCGAGCAGTTCTTC | CASSTRTIGEQFF
NA | TRBJ2-5 | NA | TRBV18 | TGTGCCAGCTCACCGGACGGACTTCAAGAGACCCAGTACTTC | CASSPDGLQETQYF
NA | TRBJ2-2 | NA | TRBV6-2/TRBV6-3 | TGTGCCAGCAGCAAGGTCGGACAGCCCTTTACCGGGGAGCTGTTTTTT | CASSKVGQPFTGELFF
NA | TRBJ2-1 | TRBD1 | TRBV24-1 | TGTGCCACCAATAACCAGGGACAGGGGAGTGGGAATGAGCAGTTCTTC | CATNNQGQGSGNEQFF
NA | TRBJ1-2 | NA | TRBV30 | TGTGCCTGGAGGGATCGTGGCTACACCTTC | CAWRDRGYTF
NA | TRBJ2-7 | TRBD1 | TRBV30 | TGTGCCTGGAGTGTACAGGGGGTCTCCTACGAGCAGTACTTC | CAWSVQGVSYEQYF
many | TRBJ1-3 | NA | TRBV14 | TGTGCCAGCAGCCAAGAAATGGGGGAAAAGGCTGCTAAATATTTT | CASSQEMGEKAAKYF
once | TRBJ1-1 | NA | TRBV3-1/TRBV3-2 | TGTGCCAGCAGTGGGTTGAGGGGGACTGAAGCTTTCTTT | CASSGLRGTEAFF
NA | TRBJ1-2 | NA | TRBV7-2 | TGTGCCAGCAGCTTGGGGGGGGAGCCCTATGGCTACACCTTC | CASSLGGEPYGYTF
NA | TRBJ1-3 | TRBD1 | TRBV30 | TGTGCCTGGAGTGTATTGGCCAGGGGGACACCAGGAAACACCATATATTTT | CAWSVLARGTPGNTIYF
NA | TRBJ1-5 | TRBD1 | TRBV4-1 | TGCGCCAGCAGCCAAGGGAGACAGGGGGCCGAGTATCAGCCCCAGCATTTT | CASSQGRQGAEYQPQHF
NA | TRBJ2-1 | TRBD1 | TRBV6-4 | TGTGCCAGCAGTCCACTAGGGGACAGTGCTTACAATGAGCAGTTCTTC | CASSPLGDSAYNEQFF
NA | TRBJ1-2 | NA | TRBV4-1 | TGCGCCAGCAGGACGTTAACCGGGCCTTACCCTACTAACTATGGCTACACCTTC | CASRTLTGPYPTNYGYTF
NA | TRBJ2-1 | TRBD1 | TRBV7-6 | TGTGCCAGCAGCCCGCCGGGACAGCTCTCCAATGAGCAGTTCTTC | CASSPPGQLSNEQFF
NA | TRBJ2-4 | NA | TRBV14 | TGTGCCAGCAGCCAAGACAGGGCCATTCAGTACTTC | CASSQDRAIQYF
NA | TRBJ1-6 | TRBD1 | TRBV2 | TGTGCCAGCAGTAGGAGTGGACAGGAGTATTCACCCCTCCACTTT | CASSRSGQEYSPLHF
NA | TRBJ2-5 | NA | TRBV7-2 | TGTGCCAGCAGCCCAGAGGGGGGAGGGGAGACCCAGTACTTC | CASSPEGGGETQYF
NA | TRBJ2-5 | TRBD1 | TRBV2 | TGTGCCAGGGGACAGGGGGCTGACCTGTACCAAGAGACCCAGTACTTC | CARGQGADLYQETQYF
once | TRBJ2-1 | NA | TRBV5-6 | TGTGCCAGCAGCTTGGAACTTTCCTACAATGAGCAGTTCTTC | CASSLELSYNEQFF
NA | TRBJ1-4 | TRBD1 | TRBV9 | TGTGCCAGCAGCGTTCTCGCGGGACAGAATGAAAAACTGTTTTTT | CASSVLAGQNEKLFF
once | TRBJ1-5 | TRBD1 | TRBV5-6 | TGTGCCAGCAGCCCAAGTAATTCCTTGGGACAGGGAACTATTTTACCCCAGCATTTT | CASSPSNSLGQGTILPQHF
NA | TRBJ1-2 | NA | TRBV15 | TGTGCCACCAGCGGGCGTTTGGGGGGCCGAGAGGGCTACACCTTC | CATSGRLGGREGYTF
NA | TRBJ2-1 | TRBD2 | TRBV30 | TGTGCCTGGAGTGCGGGACTAGCGGGTTTGGGAGAGTTCTTC | CAWSAGLAGLGEFF
once | TRBJ1-4 | NA | TRBV12-3/TRBV12-4 | TGTGCCAGCAGACGAGGGGTTAATGAAAAACTGTTTTTT | CASRRGVNEKLFF
NA | TRBJ1-1 | NA | TRBV5-6 | TGTGCCAGCAACCGGGAAGGTACGAACACTGAAGCTTTCTTT | CASNREGTNTEAFF
NA | TRBJ2-7 | NA | TRBV12-5 | TGTGCTAGTGGTTTCCCTGACAGAAGGCAGTACTTC | CASGFPDRRQYF
NA | TRBJ2-3 | NA | TRBV5-4 | TGTGCCAGCAGCTTTGGCGTATTGGCAGATACGCAGTATTTT | CASSFGVLADTQYF
NA | TRBJ2-2 | NA | TRBV20-1 | TGCAGTGCCCCCTTTCGGAGGGAGCTGTTTTTT | CSAPFRRELFF